Listed below are T cell receptor beta chains from one sample, sequenced in a study of T cells after yellow fever vaccination. TCRdb fed the 5' RACE reads into MiXCR, producing one record per CDR3 protein. The sample has some 150,000 distinct CDR3 sequences; 5% to 7.5% are singletons. Sample: CD4+ T cells sorted from PBMCs, taken 10 days after the yellow fever booster vaccination. Source of these receptors: a man aged 25-45 years who received the YFV17D yellow fever vaccine. Each CDR3 is given with its conserved first and last residue. Each record gives: CDR3 protein, CDR3 DNA, V gene, J gene, D gene, clone size. D genes are given only for firm matches. Part of the rows lack a size; the others show once, few, many or a class for expanded clones.

CDR3aa: CASSLPTKRQLYNEQFF; CDR3nt: TGTGCCAGCAGCCTGCCGACAAAAAGGCAACTCTACAATGAGCAGTTCTTC; v_gene: TRBV5-5; j_gene: TRBJ2-1; d_gene: .; abundance: many
CDR3aa: CARSFLPPGQGNTWELFF; CDR3nt: TGTGCCCGCAGTTTTCTCCCCCCCGGACAGGGTAACACCTGGGAGCTGTTTTTT; v_gene: TRBV6-4; j_gene: TRBJ2-2; d_gene: TRBD1; abundance: .
CDR3aa: CASSLAYNEQFF; CDR3nt: TGTGCCAGCAGCTTAGCTTACAATGAGCAGTTCTTC; v_gene: TRBV7-2; j_gene: TRBJ2-1; d_gene: .; abundance: many
CDR3aa: CATSRGLAGRYNEQFF; CDR3nt: TGTGCCACCAGCAGAGGTCTAGCGGGGCGCTACAATGAGCAGTTCTTC; v_gene: TRBV15; j_gene: TRBJ2-1; d_gene: TRBD2; abundance: few
CDR3aa: CASSFPGNQETQYF; CDR3nt: TGTGCCAGCAGTTTCCCAGGGAACCAAGAGACCCAGTACTTC; v_gene: TRBV28; j_gene: TRBJ2-5; d_gene: .; abundance: many
CDR3aa: CASSERTLSRQNTEAFF; CDR3nt: TGTGCCAGCAGTGAACGCACGTTATCCCGACAGAACACTGAAGCTTTCTTT; v_gene: TRBV25-1; j_gene: TRBJ1-1; d_gene: .; abundance: many
CDR3aa: CASTQGPGTGTYEQYF; CDR3nt: TGTGCCAGCACCCAGGGTCCCGGGACAGGGACATACGAGCAGTACTTC; v_gene: TRBV28; j_gene: TRBJ2-7; d_gene: TRBD1; abundance: many
CDR3aa: CASSFKWGSYNEQFF; CDR3nt: TGTGCCAGCAGCTTTAAGTGGGGTTCCTACAATGAGCAGTTCTTC; v_gene: TRBV7-2; j_gene: TRBJ2-1; d_gene: .; abundance: many
CDR3aa: CASSFQYEQYF; CDR3nt: TGTGCCAGCAGCTTTCAATACGAGCAGTACTTC; v_gene: TRBV7-2; j_gene: TRBJ2-7; d_gene: .; abundance: few
CDR3aa: CASSEQGVSLAGGTYEQYF; CDR3nt: TGTGCCAGCAGTGAGCAGGGTGTATCGTTAGCGGGAGGAACCTACGAGCAGTACTTC; v_gene: TRBV2; j_gene: TRBJ2-7; d_gene: TRBD2; abundance: few
CDR3aa: CASSFGGTGFNEQFF; CDR3nt: TGCGCCAGCAGCTTTGGCGGGACGGGGTTCAATGAGCAGTTCTTC; v_gene: TRBV5-1; j_gene: TRBJ2-1; d_gene: .; abundance: many
CDR3aa: CASSSRLYRTSGRANTGELFF; CDR3nt: TGTGCCAGCAGCTCCAGATTGTATCGGACTAGCGGGCGCGCGAACACCGGGGAGCTGTTTTTT; v_gene: TRBV11-3; j_gene: TRBJ2-2; d_gene: TRBD2; abundance: .
CDR3aa: CASSHIYEQYF; CDR3nt: TGTGCCAGCAGCCACATATACGAGCAGTACTTC; v_gene: TRBV7-2; j_gene: TRBJ2-7; d_gene: .; abundance: many
CDR3aa: CATHLAGLQETQYF; CDR3nt: TGTGCCACCCACCTTGCAGGGCTCCAAGAGACCCAGTACTTC; v_gene: TRBV6-1; j_gene: TRBJ2-5; d_gene: .; abundance: many
CDR3aa: CASSIRAGWQPQHF; CDR3nt: TGTGCCAGTAGTATAAGGGCAGGGTGGCAGCCCCAGCATTTT; v_gene: TRBV19; j_gene: TRBJ1-5; d_gene: .; abundance: few
CDR3aa: CASSTGTGDEQYF; CDR3nt: TGTGCCAGCAGCACCGGGACAGGGGACGAGCAGTACTTC; v_gene: TRBV7-9; j_gene: TRBJ2-7; d_gene: TRBD1; abundance: many
CDR3aa: CASSFGMERPQHF; CDR3nt: TGTGCCAGCAGTTTCGGTATGGAGCGGCCCCAGCATTTT; v_gene: TRBV12-3/TRBV12-4; j_gene: TRBJ1-5; d_gene: .; abundance: many
CDR3aa: CATSPTGGAADTQYF; CDR3nt: TGTGCCACCAGCCCCACGGGGGGGGCGGCAGATACGCAGTATTTT; v_gene: TRBV15; j_gene: TRBJ2-3; d_gene: TRBD2; abundance: many
CDR3aa: CASSKGVSYNEQFF; CDR3nt: TGTGCCAGCAGCAAGGGAGTATCCTACAATGAGCAGTTCTTC; v_gene: TRBV5-4; j_gene: TRBJ2-1; d_gene: .; abundance: .
CDR3aa: CASSPRGGTINTEAFF; CDR3nt: TGTGCCAGCTCACCTCGGGGGGGGACAATTAACACTGAAGCTTTCTTT; v_gene: TRBV18; j_gene: TRBJ1-1; d_gene: .; abundance: many
CDR3aa: CASSLRLAGNTGELFF; CDR3nt: TGTGCCAGCAGCTTAAGACTAGCGGGAAACACCGGGGAGCTGTTTTTT; v_gene: TRBV7-9; j_gene: TRBJ2-2; d_gene: TRBD2; abundance: many